What follows are 8 T cell receptor beta chains derived from one specimen sequenced in a study of blood T cells in healthy people across ages. The use of a sample-barcoded 5' primer and a J-beta primer mix characterized a second PCR of about 7 to 12 cycles. TCRdb independently ran MiXCR on the 5' RACE reads; one entry per CDR3 protein. The sample lists about a million distinct CDR3 sequences, more than 30% occurring once. The sample taken for sequencing was blood. These receptors all come from a young man in good health.

The rearrangement links TRBV4-1 to TRBJ2-3; D is unresolved. The CDR3 length is 15 residues. The ends were cut back, 0 bases at V and 0 bases at J, with 7 bases in the middle. Germline CDR1 and CDR2: MGHRA and YSYEKL. This chain's CDR3 is CASSQDKPSTDTQYF. The CDR3 nucleotides read TGCGCCAGCAGCCAAGATAAGCCTAGCACAGATACGCAGTATTTT.

The genes are TRBV4-1 and TRBJ2-3; a possible D gene is TRBD1 (6 bases). V gave up 3 bases and J gave up 0 bases, with 10 bases separating them. Germline lookup yields CDR1 MGHRA and CDR2 YSYEKL. The CDR3 covers 15 residues. For the CDR3, the DNA is TGCGCCAGCAGCCAGCCGGGACACAGCACAGATACGCAGTATTTT. It is translated as CASSQPGHSTDTQYF.

This clonotype was seen a few times. The chain uses TRBV4-3 and TRBJ1-1; D unclear. V was clipped by 6 bases and J by 0 bases, with 11 bases between them. CDR1 and CDR2 (germline): LGHNA, YSLEER. This CDR3 has 14 residues. CDR3 DNA: TGCGCCAGCAGGTTCAGAAGGGTGAACACTGAAGCTTTCTTT. Translation: CASRFRRVNTEAFF.

This chain joins TRBV5-1 and TRBJ2-5; D is perhaps TRBD1 (6 bases). The CDR3 length is 12 residues. Trimming cost V 6 bases and J 11 bases, with 17 bases left between them. Germline CDR1 SGHRS, CDR2 YFSETQ. Here the CDR3 DNA reads TGCGCCAGCATTAGCAGGGGCAATGAGCAGTACTTC. Translating it yields CASISRGNEQYF.

The rearrangement uses TRBV20-1 and TRBJ2-3, with 7 bases fitting TRBD1. In germline, CDR1 is DFQATT, CDR2 SNEGSKA (reference sequence). The ends lost 0 bases at V and 5 bases at J; junction bases unmatched: 2. The CDR3 has 13 residues. The CDR3 is CSARDPGGDTQYF. The CDR3 DNA sequence: TGCAGTGCTAGAGATCCAGGGGGAGATACGCAGTATTTT.

In its sample, this clonotype was seen a few times. The CDR3 bases are TGTGCCAGCACCAACGGGGGGGGTAATGAAAAACTGTTTTTT. Translated: CASTNGGGNEKLFF. The chain links TRBV6-5 to TRBJ1-4; D possibly corresponds to TRBD1 (5 bases). With 7 bases removed from V and 4 bases from J, the gap between germline ends came to 13 bases. CDR3 length: 14 residues. Germline CDR1 reads MNHEY; CDR2 reads SVGAGI.

The rearrangement links TRBV6-6 to TRBJ2-2; 7 nucleotides align to TRBD1. This CDR3 spans 16 amino acids. Trimming cost V 2 bases and J 3 bases; bases outside gene matches: 6. The germline CDR1 and CDR2 sequences are MNHNY and SVGAGI (reference sequence). The CDR3 bases are TGTGCCAGCAGTTACCATCCGCAGGGGGACACCGGGGAGCTGTTTTTT. It specifies CASSYHPQGDTGELFF.

The chain recombines TRBV6-7 with TRBJ1-6; D not certain. TRBV6-7 is an ORF, and what it does is uncertain. The CDR3 has 12 residues. The V gene lost 6 bases and the J gene lost 8 bases, with 8 bases spanning the gap. The CDR3 DNA sequence: TGTGCCAGCAGGCTCGTAGATTCACCCCTCCACTTT. This encodes CASRLVDSPLHF.